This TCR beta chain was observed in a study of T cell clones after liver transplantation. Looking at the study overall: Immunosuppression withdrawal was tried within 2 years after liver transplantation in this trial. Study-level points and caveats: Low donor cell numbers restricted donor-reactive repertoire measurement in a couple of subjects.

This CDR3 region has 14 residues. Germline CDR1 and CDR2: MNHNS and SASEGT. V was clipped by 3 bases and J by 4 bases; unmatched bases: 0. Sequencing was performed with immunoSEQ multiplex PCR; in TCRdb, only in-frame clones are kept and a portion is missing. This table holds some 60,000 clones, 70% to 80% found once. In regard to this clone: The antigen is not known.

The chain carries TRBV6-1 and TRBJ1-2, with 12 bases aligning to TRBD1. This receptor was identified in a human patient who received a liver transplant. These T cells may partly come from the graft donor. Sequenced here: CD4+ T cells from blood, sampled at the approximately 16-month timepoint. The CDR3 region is CASSEGQGAYGYTF. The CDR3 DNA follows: TGTGCCAGCAGTGAGGGACAGGGGGCCTATGGCTACACCTTC.